This is a list of T cell receptor beta chains from one sample in a study of blood T cell repertoires in COVID-19. The protocol was immunoSEQ multiplex PCR, while the TCRdb copy is restricted to in-frame clones and leaves out a portion. This sample carries nearly 80,000 clones, about 83% of them seen once, and the ten largest clones take around 5%. Sequenced input: peripheral blood. The source of these receptors is a woman at least 80 years old with active or convalescent COVID-19. Both conserved end residues are part of each CDR3. Fields, in order: J gene, clone size, V gene, D gene, CDR3 protein, CDR3 DNA. A D gene is named only where the DNA matches it firmly. The size field is filled for only some rows; it gives once, few, many or a size class.

TRBJ2-4,-,TRBV2,-,CASRRPGGAQNIQYF,TGTGCCAGCAGAAGACCAGGCGGGGCACAAAACATTCAGTACTTC
TRBJ1-1,once,TRBV6-5,TRBD1,CASSLNRGNTEAFF,TGTGCCAGCAGTTTGAACAGGGGGAACACTGAAGCTTTCTTT
TRBJ2-1,-,TRBV5-6,TRBD2,CASSLGTSAYNEQFF,TGTGCCAGCAGCCTGGGGACTAGCGCCTACAATGAGCAGTTCTTC
TRBJ2-1,-,TRBV9,-,CASSVLGGVHNEQFF,TGTGCCAGCAGCGTATTAGGGGGAGTCCACAATGAGCAGTTCTTC
TRBJ2-3,few,TRBV11-3,-,CASSSGTSTDTQYF,TGTGCCAGCAGCTCGGGAACTAGCACAGATACGCAGTATTTT
TRBJ1-5,-,TRBV4-3,-,CASSQEIGFNQPQHF,TGCGCCAGCAGCCAAGAAATCGGTTTCAATCAGCCCCAGCATTTT
TRBJ2-1,-,TRBV3-1/TRBV3-2,-,CASSQGGGLSSYNEQFF,TGTGCCAGCAGCCAGGGCGGGGGCCTGAGCTCCTACAATGAGCAGTTCTTC
TRBJ1-2,-,TRBV27,TRBD1,CASSLRDRAGGYGYTF,TGTGCCAGCAGTTTAAGGGACAGGGCCGGGGGCTATGGCTACACCTTC
TRBJ1-1,-,TRBV7-6,-,CASSLVTQGFTEAFF,TGTGCCAGCAGCTTAGTAACCCAGGGATTTACTGAAGCTTTCTTT
TRBJ1-5,-,TRBV18,-,CASSPEQRVGPQHF,TGTGCCAGCTCACCAGAACAGAGAGTTGGGCCCCAGCATTTT
TRBJ1-3,once,TRBV28,-,CASRERLISGNTIYF,TGTGCCAGCAGAGAACGACTGATCTCTGGAAACACCATATATTTT
TRBJ1-3,-,TRBV7-9,-,CASSLMSFGNTIYF,TGTGCCAGCAGCTTAATGTCCTTTGGAAACACCATATATTTT
TRBJ2-2,-,TRBV5-1,-,CASRAAANTGELFF,TGCGCCAGCAGAGCGGCAGCGAACACCGGGGAGCTGTTTTTT
TRBJ2-3,-,TRBV5-1,TRBD1,CASKLRPGQGTDTQYF,TGCGCCAGCAAGTTAAGGCCGGGACAGGGTACAGATACGCAGTATTTT
TRBJ1-2,-,TRBV19,TRBD1,CASRRTGTYGYTF,TGTGCCAGTAGGAGGACAGGGACCTATGGCTACACCTTC
TRBJ2-2,-,TRBV5-1,TRBD1,CASRFGQGNTGELFF,TGCGCCAGCAGATTTGGACAGGGAAACACCGGGGAGCTGTTTTTT
TRBJ2-7,-,TRBV7-9,TRBD1,CASSRTGDSYEQYF,TGTGCCAGCAGCCGGACAGGGGATTCCTACGAGCAGTACTTC
TRBJ2-1,-,TRBV28,-,CASSLGGGTFYNEQFF,TGTGCCAGCAGTTTAGGAGGCGGGACGTTCTACAATGAGCAGTTCTTC
TRBJ2-3,-,TRBV4-1,-,CASSQEWEASAYTDTQYF,TGCGCCAGCAGCCAAGAATGGGAGGCTAGCGCCTACACAGATACGCAGTATTTT
TRBJ2-2,-,TRBV5-1,TRBD1,CASKTGVYTGELFF,TGCGCCAGCAAGACAGGGGTATACACCGGGGAGCTGTTTTTT
TRBJ2-5,-,TRBV4-3,TRBD2,CASSPGGYAETQYF,TGCGCCAGCAGCCCCGGGGGGTACGCGGAGACCCAGTACTTC
TRBJ2-5,-,TRBV7-3,TRBD1,CASSTAGGGETQYF,TGTGCCAGCAGCACAGCAGGGGGCGGGGAGACCCAGTACTTC
TRBJ1-1,once,TRBV20-1,-,CSASKQGGAFF,TGCAGTGCTAGCAAACAGGGCGGCGCTTTCTTT
TRBJ2-2,-,TRBV11-3,-,CASTSSRTGELFF,TGTGCCAGCACTTCAAGCCGCACCGGGGAGCTGTTTTTT
TRBJ1-2,-,TRBV4-1,-,CASSQEWEGGGRGYTF,TGCGCCAGCAGCCAAGAATGGGAAGGGGGGGGACGAGGCTACACCTTC
TRBJ1-3,-,TRBV9,-,CASSSPPGNTIYF,TGTGCCAGCAGCTCCCCCCCGGGAAACACCATATATTTT
TRBJ2-7,-,TRBV7-2,TRBD2,CASSLAAGGSYEQYF,TGTGCCAGCAGCTTGGCAGCGGGGGGGTCCTACGAGCAGTACTTC
TRBJ2-5,-,TRBV7-2,-,CASSSRAQETQYF,TGTGCCAGCAGCTCCCGCGCCCAAGAGACCCAGTACTTC
TRBJ1-5,-,TRBV5-6,TRBD1,CASSLGTASQPQHF,TGTGCCAGCAGCTTAGGGACAGCAAGTCAGCCCCAGCATTTT
TRBJ1-2,-,TRBV7-9,-,CASSSEGYTGKEGYTF,TGTGCCAGCAGCTCAGAGGGTTATACAGGGAAGGAAGGCTACACCTTC